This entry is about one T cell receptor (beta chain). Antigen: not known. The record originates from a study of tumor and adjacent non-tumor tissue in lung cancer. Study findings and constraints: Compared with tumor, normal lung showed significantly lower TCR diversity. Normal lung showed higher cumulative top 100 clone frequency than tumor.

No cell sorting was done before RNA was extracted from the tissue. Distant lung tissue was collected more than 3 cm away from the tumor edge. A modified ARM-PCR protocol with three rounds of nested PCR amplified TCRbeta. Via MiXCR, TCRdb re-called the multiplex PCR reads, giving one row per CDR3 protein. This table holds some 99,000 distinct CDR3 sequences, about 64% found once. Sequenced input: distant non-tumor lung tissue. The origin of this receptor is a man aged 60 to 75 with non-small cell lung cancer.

As DNA, the CDR3 is TGTGCCAGCAGCTTAGAGGTCTTAGCCGGGGAGCTGTTTTTT. Encoded protein: CASSLEVLAGELFF. The rearrangement uses TRBV11-2 and TRBJ2-2; D uncertain. Between the trimmed V and J ends, which lost 0 bases and 6 bases, there was a span of 8 bases. This CDR3 is 14 amino acids long. Germline values: CDR1 SGHAT, CDR2 FQNNGV.